This is a list of T cell receptor beta chains from one sample in a study of regulatory T cells in long-lasting Graves disease. MiXCR, applied by TCRdb to the multiplex PCR reads, yields one record per CDR3 protein. Of around 400,000 distinct CDR3 sequences in the sample, less than 30% were seen once. The sample was peripheral blood mononuclear cells (PBMCs), taken when the disease was refractory, from a patient treated with antithyroid drugs. These receptors all come from a woman in her 40s with Graves disease. CDR3s include the opening cysteine and the closing phenylalanine or tryptophan. The D gene is left open where the match is weak. For some rows the clone size is stated as once, few or many, or as a class when expanded; others skip it.

V,size,J,D,DNA,CDR3
TRBV20-1,-,TRBJ2-7,TRBD2,TGCAGTGCTACCGGGACTAGCGGGAGGATCTCCTACGAGCAGTACTTC,CSATGTSGRISYEQYF
TRBV11-2,many,TRBJ1-6,-,TGTGCCAGCAGCTTAATTGGGACGGCTGGGACACCCCTCCACTTT,CASSLIGTAGTPLHF
TRBV6-1,many,TRBJ2-5,TRBD2,TGTGCCAGCACAGGGTGGTATAGGCGGCTAGCGGGAGGGAAGCTGGAGACCCAGTACTTC,CASTGWYRRLAGGKLETQYF
TRBV20-1,-,TRBJ1-4,-,TGCAGTGCTAGTGGGGGGGATAATGAAAAACTGTTTTTT,CSASGGDNEKLFF
TRBV5-1,-,TRBJ2-7,-,TGCGCCAGCAGCTTTTACAGGAAACCCTACGAGCAGTACTTC,CASSFYRKPYEQYF
TRBV20-1,-,TRBJ2-7,TRBD2,TGCAGTGCCTCACCCTCCCGACTAGCGCTCTCCTACGAGCAGTACTTC,CSASPSRLALSYEQYF
TRBV19,-,TRBJ2-2,-,TGTGCCACTAAACGCGGGAAAACCGGGGAGCTGTTTTTT,CATKRGKTGELFF
TRBV28,many,TRBJ2-7,TRBD2,TGTGCCAGTGTTAGCGGGAGGGCCTACGAGCAGTACTTC,CASVSGRAYEQYF
TRBV28,many,TRBJ2-7,TRBD1,TGTGCCAGCAGTTACCACAGGGGGCGGAACGAGCAGTACTTC,CASSYHRGRNEQYF
TRBV6-2/TRBV6-3,few,TRBJ1-5,-,TGTGCCAGCAGTTATTCAGGTGGGGAGGGTCAGCCCCAGCATTTT,CASSYSGGEGQPQHF